This passage covers 21 T cell receptor beta chains from one sample sequenced in a study of cytomegalovirus exposure and HLA in healthy donors (dated by TCRdb to 2017 to 2019). The method was the immunoSEQ multiplex PCR assay. For the multiplex PCR, a mixture combining 60 forward primers for TCR Vbeta segments and 13 reverse primers for TCR Jbeta segments was used. Sourced from immuneACCESS, this table was stored by TCRdb with only in-frame sequences that have V and J called. A share of the clones is absent; for the studies checked, an unresolved V gene accounts for under half, and the remainder has no known explanation. The sample table records about 160,000 clones; roughly two thirds of these occur just once. More than 2.5% of the sample rests with the top ten. Sequencing was carried out using PBMCs. These receptors all come from a woman in her 30s in good health and CMV-seronegative.

The chain recombines TRBV7-8 with TRBJ1-5; D perhaps matches TRBD1 (5 bases). Germline V gene sequence: CDR1 SGHVS, CDR2 FQNEAQ. The CDR3 spans 14 residues. The V end lost 1 base, the J end lost 7 bases, and 11 bases lay between the germline ends. CDR3 sequence reads: CASSLERGGQPQHF. CDR3 nucleotides: TGTGCCAGCAGCTTAGAAAGGGGCGGCCAGCCCCAGCATTTT.

The rearrangement joins TRBV5-6 to TRBJ1-1, with D maybe TRBD1 (5 bases). The CDR3 contains 16 residues. The V end lost 0 bases, the J end lost 4 bases, and 16 bases lay between the germline ends. The germline V gene has CDR1 SGHDT and CDR2 YYEEEE. This CDR3 reads CASSLEWGEAFTEAFF. Here the CDR3 DNA reads TGTGCCAGCAGCTTGGAGTGGGGGGAGGCTTTCACTGAAGCTTTCTTT.

This CDR3 is CASSVQKETQYF. For the CDR3, the DNA is TGTGCCAGCAGTGTTCAGAAAGAGACCCAGTACTTC. The chain uses TRBV2 and TRBJ2-5; D remains ambiguous. The V and J ends lost 4 bases and 3 bases respectively, with 6 bases between them. The CDR3 spans 12 residues. Germline V gene lookup returns CDR1 SNHLY and CDR2 FYNNEI.

This chain joins TRBV7-3 and TRBJ2-2; the D gene is possibly TRBD1 (7 bases). The V gene's germline CDR1 is SGHTA and CDR2 FQGTGA. Deletions cut 5 bases from V and 6 bases from J, with 19 bases between. The CDR3 loop spans 16 amino acids. CDR3 nucleotides: TGTGCCAGCAGCCTTAACTCAGGGGGGATTGCCGGGGAGCTGTTTTTT. It specifies CASSLNSGGIAGELFF. Full variable domain (missing parts from reference TRBV7-3 and TRBJ2-2): GAGVSQTPSNKVTEKGKYVELRCDPISGHTALYWYRQSLGQGPEFLIYFQGTGAADDSGLPNDRFFAVRPEGSVSTLKIQRTERGDSAVYLCASSLNSGGIAGELFFGEGSRLTVL.

The chain has TRBV28 and TRBJ1-3, with 11 bases matching TRBD1. J lost 3 bases, V lost 4 bases, and 2 bases had no gene match. Germline assignment: CDR1 MDHEN and CDR2 SYDVKM. The CDR3 runs 15 residues. As DNA, the CDR3 is TGTGCCAGCAGTTCGGGACAGGGGGGTGGAAACACCATATATTTT. It codes for CASSSGQGGGNTIYF.

The V call is TRBV29-1, the J call TRBJ2-7, with 8 bases identical to TRBD1. Germline CDR1 reads SQVTM; CDR2 reads ANQGSEA. The CDR3 contains 13 residues. V lost 6 bases, J lost 3 bases, and 7 bases stayed unmatched. CDR3 sequence: CSVTWDRIYEQYF. The CDR3, as DNA: TGCAGCGTCACCTGGGACAGGATCTACGAGCAGTACTTC.

This clone has just a few counts. The V and J genes are TRBV4-2 and TRBJ2-3, with 15 bases lining up with TRBD2. Germline V gene lookup returns CDR1 LGHNA and CDR2 YNFKEQ. V was clipped by 4 bases and J by 3 bases; unmatched bases: 2. This CDR3 spans 16 amino acids. In DNA form, the CDR3 reads TGTGCCAGCAGCCGGGGACTAGCGGGGGGTACAGATACGCAGTATTTT. Its protein is CASSRGLAGGTDTQYF.

This clone was counted between two and nine times. CDR3 sequence reads: CASSEGQVSTDTQYF. The DNA of the CDR3 is TGTGCCAGCAGCGAGGGACAGGTGAGCACAGATACGCAGTATTTT. The genes are TRBV7-9 and TRBJ2-3; 8 bases fit TRBD1. This CDR3 is 15 amino acids long. J lost 0 bases, V lost 5 bases, and 4 bases had no gene match. The germline V gene encodes CDR1 SEHNR and CDR2 FQNEAQ (reference sequence).

The chain carries TRBV19 and TRBJ1-5; 7 bases are a match to TRBD1. The germline gives CDR1 LNHDA, CDR2 SQIVND (reference sequence). The J segment lost 2 bases and the V segment lost 8 bases, leaving 6 bases of the junction unmatched. This CDR3 has 14 residues. CDR3 nucleotides: TGTGCCAGTTCCAGGGGGACGGGCAATCAGCCCCAGCATTTT. Its translation: CASSRGTGNQPQHF.

This clone came up a few times. CDR3 in amino acids: CASNLRGQETQYF. The CDR3 DNA sequence: TGTGCCAGCAACTTGAGGGGGCAAGAGACCCAGTACTTC. The chain recombines TRBV7-2 with TRBJ2-5, with D perhaps TRBD1 (6 bases). The CDR3 totals 13 residues. Germline CDR1 SGHTA, CDR2 FQGNSA. Trimming cost V 7 bases and J 2 bases, with 11 bases left between them.

This clone was seen only a few times. The rearrangement joins TRBV7-9 to TRBJ1-2; D unclear. Looked up from germline, CDR1 is SEHNR and CDR2 is FQNEAQ (reference sequence). The CDR3 loop spans 17 amino acids. Trimming took off 5 bases at V and 4 bases at J, with 23 bases between the two ends. In DNA form, the CDR3 reads TGTGCCAGCAGCCCTCAAACAAGTTCTCAGGCAATCTATGGCTACACCTTC. Translating it yields CASSPQTSSQAIYGYTF.

This clone was seen only a few times. V is TRBV4-2 and J is TRBJ2-2, with 10 positions matching TRBD1. From germline, CDR1 is LGHNA and CDR2 YNFKEQ. The CDR3 has 16 amino acids. V lost 1 base and J lost 6; bases outside the gene matches: 5. CDR3 bases: TGTGCCAGCAGCCAAGTGCTGACAGGGGGCTCCGGGGAGCTGTTTTTT. This encodes CASSQVLTGGSGELFF.

This clone was counted a single time. The V gene is TRBV6-1, the J gene TRBJ1-1, with TRBD1 matching over 7 bases. The CDR3 is 14 amino acids. The V gene's germline CDR1 is MNHNS and CDR2 SASEGT. The V and J ends lost 2 bases and 4 bases, in that order; junction bases with no gene match: 4. Written as DNA, the CDR3 is TGTGCCAGCAGTGAACGGGACAGACCCACTGAAGCTTTCTTT. Translated, it gives CASSERDRPTEAFF.

This clone was recorded a few times. This chain links TRBV19 with TRBJ2-3; 9 bases agree with TRBD2. Looked up from germline, CDR1 is LNHDA and CDR2 is SQIVND (reference sequence). The CDR3 extends over 15 amino acids. Trimming took 6 bases from V and 4 from J; bases not matched to a gene: 8. Written as DNA, the CDR3 is TGTGCCAGTAGGACCTCGAGCGGGAGGCCAGATACGCAGTATTTT. This encodes CASRTSSGRPDTQYF. The whole variable domain, remainder taken from reference TRBV19 and TRBJ2-3, is DGGITQSPKYLFRKEGQNVTLSCEQNLNHDAMYWYRQDPGQGLRLIYYSQIVNDFQKGDIAEGYSVSREKKESFPLTVTSAQKNPTAFYLCASRTSSGRPDTQYFGPGTRLTVL.

Points on this clone: The sample carries other DNA sequences with the same CDR3. The chain carries TRBV5-6 and TRBJ2-2; TRBD1 agrees at 9 bases. This CDR3 spans 15 amino acids. Unmatched junction bases numbered 7, after V lost 4 bases and J lost 6 bases. Germline loops: CDR1 SGHDT, CDR2 YYEEEE. Here the CDR3 DNA reads TGTGCCAGCAGCAACACAGGGGGCTTCCCCGGGGAGCTGTTTTTT. It specifies CASSNTGGFPGELFF.

The chain has TRBV7-2 and TRBJ2-1; D not certain. The CDR3 spans 12 residues. Germline lookup yields CDR1 SGHTA and CDR2 FQGNSA. V lost 2 bases, J lost 8 bases, and 7 bases lay in between. CDR3 bases: TGTGCCAGCAGCTTATTGGGCGATGAGCAGTTCTTC. Its translation: CASSLLGDEQFF. The variable domain in full, completed from reference TRBV7-2 and TRBJ2-1, reads GAGVSQSPSNKVTEKGKDVELRCDPISGHTALYWYRQSLGQGLEFLIYFQGNSAPDKSGLPSDRFSAERTGGSVSTLTIQRTQQEDSAVYLCASSLLGDEQFFGPGTRLTVL.

The V gene is TRBV7-9, the J gene TRBJ1-5; TRBD1 agrees at 9 bases. The V gene's germline CDR1 is SEHNR and CDR2 FQNEAQ (reference sequence). This CDR3 region has 16 residues. After removal of 3 bases from V and 4 bases from J, the junction contained 7 bases not matched to a gene. The CDR3 here is CASSFVGQGKNQPQHF. In DNA form, the CDR3 reads TGTGCCAGCAGCTTTGTGGGACAGGGCAAGAATCAGCCCCAGCATTTT.

Written as DNA, the CDR3 is TGTGCCAGCAGCTTCGGACAGGGGAATTACAATGAGCAGTTCTTC. Protein sequence: CASSFGQGNYNEQFF. The genes are TRBV11-3 and TRBJ2-1, with 9 bases fitting TRBD1. V was pared by 3 bases and J by 4 bases, with 4 bases of the junction left unmatched. The germline gives CDR1 SGHNT, CDR2 YENEEA. There are 15 residues in the CDR3.

The genes are TRBV5-6 and TRBJ1-1; D remains unclear. This CDR3 contains 14 residues. Between the trimmed V and J ends, which lost 3 bases and 1 base, there was a span of 10 bases. Per germline, CDR1 SGHDT and CDR2 YYEEEE. In DNA form, the CDR3 reads TGTGCCAGCAGCTGGCGTGGAGCGAACACTGAAGCTTTCTTT. Translated, it gives CASSWRGANTEAFF.

The chain recombines TRBV7-2 with TRBJ2-5; 9 bases match TRBD2. The CDR3 loop spans 17 amino acids. The V segment lost 1 base and the J segment 4 bases; nucleotides outside the gene matches: 10. Germline values: CDR1 SGHTA, CDR2 FQGNSA. This chain's CDR3 is CASSLGSGRARGETQYF. The DNA for the CDR3 is TGTGCCAGCAGCTTAGGTAGCGGGAGAGCTAGGGGAGAGACCCAGTACTTC.

CDR3 DNA: TGTGCCAGTAGTACGCGGGACGACAAGACCCAGTACTTC. Translated: CASSTRDDKTQYF. This chain connects TRBV19 to TRBJ2-5, with TRBD2 as a possible D gene (6 bases). The CDR3 is 13 residues long. CDR1 is LNHDA, CDR2 SQIVND, per germline (reference sequence). Trimming took 4 bases from V and 6 from J, leaving 12 bases between them.